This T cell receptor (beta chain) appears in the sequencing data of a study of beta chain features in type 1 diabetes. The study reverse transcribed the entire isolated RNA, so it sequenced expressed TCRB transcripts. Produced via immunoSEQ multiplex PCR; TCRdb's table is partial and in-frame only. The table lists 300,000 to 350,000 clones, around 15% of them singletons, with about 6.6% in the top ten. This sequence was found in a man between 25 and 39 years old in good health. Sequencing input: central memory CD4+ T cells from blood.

CDR3: CASEARTGGNTIYF. The CDR3 coding sequence is TGTGCCAGCGAGGCGAGGACAGGGGGAAACACCATATATTTT. The genes are TRBV6-1 and TRBJ1-3; 8 bases fit TRBD1. The junction had 7 bases not matched to a gene; V was cut back by 8 bases and J by 4 bases. CDR1 and CDR2 (germline): MNHNS, SASEGT. The CDR3 extends over 14 amino acids.